This TCR beta chain was obtained from a study of blood T cell repertoires in COVID-19. For the study at large: Acute-phase and convalescent COVID-19 samples originated in the United States, Italy and Spain. Sample material is recorded as cDNA or gDNA derived from T cells, B-cell-depleted T cells, or PBMCs.

This clone has a handful of counts. Between the trimmed V and J ends, which lost 5 bases and 4 bases, there was a span of 15 bases. This CDR3 is 15 amino acids long. From germline, CDR1 is MNHEY and CDR2 SMNVEV (reference sequence). Profiled with immunoSEQ multiplex PCR; TCRdb holds only in-frame clones, not every one. The data show roughly 250,000 clones, around 87% seen once. The age range of participants was 18 to 89 years, with residence in about 25 US areas. Cohorts were assigned according to the clinical history that participants reported. The source is a woman aged 25 to 39 with acute COVID-19. Sequencing was carried out using PBMCs or T cells enriched from blood (not recorded which). The chain combines TRBV27 with TRBJ2-1; D possibly corresponds to TRBD2 (6 bases). The CDR3 DNA reads as TGTGCCAGCAGTAGCCCGGAGGGGCGGTACAATGAGCAGTTCTTC. Translating gives CASSSPEGRYNEQFF.